One T cell receptor beta chain is described in this entry. This sample is part of a study of cytotoxic CD8 clonotypes in ibrutinib-treated CLL. Whole-study context: Recorded responses included approximately 25 partial and 2 complete; following median approximately 5.5 years, approximately 14 stayed remitted and about 12 progressed.

The germline V gene has CDR1 SEHNR and CDR2 FQNEAQ (reference sequence). Between the trimmed V and J ends, which lost 3 bases and 6 bases, there was a span of 8 bases. The CDR3 has 13 amino acids. Investigators sought sequencing depths of between 1 in 200,000 and 1 in 1 million T cells. The table came from immunoSEQ multiplex PCR; TCRdb's copy has only in-frame clones and leaves some out. This table holds 250,000 to 350,000 clones, roughly four fifths found once. This clonotype was sampled from a human donor with chronic lymphocytic leukemia. The chain has TRBV7-9 and TRBJ2-2; D gene unclear. Sequences were derived from PBMCs, sampled at disease progression, from a patient treated with ibrutinib. The chain's CDR3 is CASSFEYSGELFF. The CDR3 region has the DNA TGTGCCAGCAGCTTTGAGTATTCCGGGGAGCTGTTTTTT.